Below, 9 T cell receptor beta chains from the same sample are listed, as sequenced in a study of blood T cells in healthy people across ages. The authors ran a second PCR of about 6 to 11 cycles using a sample-barcoded 5' primer and a J-beta primer mix. One entry per CDR3 protein, called by TCRdb with MiXCR from the 5' RACE reads. The sample carries about 1.1 million distinct CDR3 sequences, 35% to 45% recorded once. Source material: blood. These receptors were obtained from a man aged 18 to 29 in good health.

This clonotype showed up just a few times. V usage is TRBV20-1 and J usage is TRBJ2-5; TRBD2 might be the D (5 bases). This CDR3 has 14 residues. The V gene lost 3 bases and the J gene lost 1 base, with 12 bases spanning the gap. CDR1 is DFQATT, CDR2 SNEGSKA, per germline (reference sequence). CDR3 in DNA: TGCAGTGCTAGTCCCAGACGGGGCCAAGAGACCCAGTACTTC. It is translated as CSASPRRGQETQYF.

With regard to this clonotype: The junction and the germline gene differ at one end; a read error may be behind it. CDR3 residues: CAGSRALGENIQYF. CDR3 nucleotide sequence: TGCGCCGGCAGCCGAGCTCTTGGCGAAAACATTCAGTACTTC. V is TRBV5-1 and J is TRBJ2-4; D uncertain. CDR3 length: 14 residues. Per the germline V gene, CDR1 is SGHRS and CDR2 is YFSETQ.

This clonotype was counted a few times. The chain carries TRBV9 and TRBJ1-1; 10 bases match TRBD1. Germline CDR1 is SGDLS and CDR2 is YYNGEE. V gave up 3 bases and J gave up 7 bases; unmatched junction bases: 6. CDR3 length: 14 amino acids. CDR3 residues: CASSGDRGLNEAFF. In DNA, the CDR3 is TGTGCCAGCAGCGGCGACAGGGGGCTTAATGAAGCTTTCTTT. The full variable domain, with the rest looked up from reference TRBV9 and TRBJ1-1, is DSGVTQTPKHLITATGQRVTLRCSPRSGDLSVYWYQQSLDQGLQFLIQYYNGEERAKGNILERFSAQQFPDLHSELNLSSLELGDSALYFCASSGDRGLNEAFFGQGTRLTVV.

This chain links TRBV7-2 with TRBJ1-1; a possible D gene is TRBD1 (5 bases). Germline CDR1 and CDR2: SGHTA and FQGNSA. The V end lost 1 base, the J end lost 4 bases, and 10 bases lay between the germline ends. This CDR3 spans 14 amino acids. CDR3: CASSLESGGTEAFF. The CDR3 DNA reads TGTGCCAGCAGCTTAGAGTCCGGGGGCACTGAAGCTTTCTTT.

The rearrangement joins TRBV11-2 to TRBJ2-3; D not certain. The CDR3 runs to 12 residues. Per the germline V gene, CDR1 is SGHAT and CDR2 is FQNNGV. V dropped 5 bases and J dropped 11 bases, with 14 bases sitting between them. CDR3 residues: CASSLDPLEQYF. The CDR3 DNA follows: TGTGCCAGCAGCCTGGACCCCTTGGAGCAGTATTTT.

The rearrangement joins TRBV27 to TRBJ2-3; either TRBD1 or TRBD2 may supply D (5 bases each). Germline values: CDR1 MNHEY, CDR2 SMNVEV (reference sequence). The length of the CDR3 is 16 residues. V was trimmed by 6 bases and J by 3 bases, leaving 19 bases between them. As DNA, the CDR3 is TGTGCCAGCAGCAAAGGGAGCTCTTGGGGGACAGATACGCAGTATTTT. Translating gives CASSKGSSWGTDTQYF.

This chain links TRBV6-5 with TRBJ1-4; 10 nucleotides line up with TRBD1. After removal of 8 bases from V and 8 bases from J, the junction contained 5 bases not matched to a gene. Germline V gene data show CDR1 as MNHEY and CDR2 as SVGAGI. The CDR3 covers 13 residues. The CDR3 DNA is TGTGCCAGCTTGGACAGGGGGGGCGAAAAACTGTTTTTT. It codes for CASLDRGGEKLFF.

The chain employs TRBV24-1 and TRBJ2-1, with a weak D call TRBD2 (6 bases). Germline values: CDR1 KGHDR, CDR2 SFDVKD. This CDR3 is 17 amino acids long. The V end lost 0 bases, the J end lost 0 bases, and 11 bases lay between the germline ends. The CDR3 DNA is TGTGCCACCAGTGATTTGGGAGGGGAACTCTCCTACAATGAGCAGTTCTTC. Translation gives CATSDLGGELSYNEQFF.

V gene TRBV20-1 combines with J gene TRBJ2-3, with 11 bases lining up with TRBD2. Trimming removed 0 bases from V and 0 bases from J; junction bases left unmatched: 11. The CDR3 spans 19 residues. Germline V lookup: CDR1 DFQATT, CDR2 SNEGSKA (reference sequence). CDR3 sequence: CSAREDSGGARSSTDTQYF. In DNA form, the CDR3 reads TGCAGTGCTAGAGAGGATAGCGGGGGGGCTAGGAGCAGCACAGATACGCAGTATTTT.